Below are 2 T cell receptor beta chains sequenced from a single sample in a study of beta chain features in type 1 diabetes (dated by TCRdb to the late 2010s). The receptor library was made with the immunoSEQ multiplex PCR assay. The entire isolated RNA was reverse transcribed using the High Capacity cDNA Reverse Transcription Kit, and thus expressed TCRB transcripts were sequenced. TCRdb stores this immuneACCESS table with in-frame sequences only. Part of the clones is absent; in the studies checked, under half of the shortfall reflects unresolved V genes, and no reason is known for the rest. The sample table holds approximately 170,000 clones, of which approximately 9.9% were seen once. The biggest ten clones account for less than 3% of the sample. Material: central memory CD4+ T cells from blood. These receptors were obtained from a young woman in good health.

The chain recombines TRBV19 with TRBJ2-7; D is uncertain. Germline CDR1 LNHDA, CDR2 SQIVND (reference sequence). Trimming pared 1 base from V and 5 bases from J, leaving 9 bases between. The CDR3 is made up of 13 amino acids. CDR3 sequence: CASSIARQDEQYF. The CDR3 region has the DNA TGTGCCAGTAGTATAGCGCGTCAGGACGAGCAGTACTTC.

Ten or more counts support this clone. V and J are TRBV14 and TRBJ2-5, with D unclear. Germline V lookup: CDR1 SGHDN, CDR2 FVKESK. The CDR3 length is 14 residues. The V end lost 2 bases, the J end lost 3 bases, and 10 bases lay between the germline ends. In nucleotides, the CDR3 is TGTGCCAGCAGCCAAAGGCTAGACGAAGAGACCCAGTACTTC. Translation gives CASSQRLDEETQYF.